Detailed here is one T cell receptor beta chain. CDR1 and CDR2 from the germline V gene are MNHEY and SVGAGI. This CDR3 has 12 residues. With V trimmed by 5 bases and J by 8 bases, 4 bases remained unmatched. The data stem from a study of blood T cell repertoires in COVID-19. The overall study: T cells, B-cell-depleted T cells, or PBMCs supplied cDNA or gDNA.

Measured with immunoSEQ multiplex PCR; TCRdb has only the in-frame clones, and not every one. This table holds fewer than 450,000 clones, 88% found once. Membership in each cohort depended on participant-reported clinical history. The chain recombines TRBV6-5 with TRBJ1-2; TRBD1 matches at 8 bases. The sequencing sample was made of PBMCs or T cells enriched from blood (not recorded which). The receptor was derived from a woman aged 40 to 50 with acute COVID-19. The CDR3 spells CASSQRQGGYTF. As DNA, the CDR3 is TGTGCCAGCAGTCAAAGACAGGGGGGCTACACCTTC.